Here is one TCR beta chain with its context. What it binds is not known. The sample originates from a study of T cells in Graves' hyperthyroidism and ophthalmopathy. Study-level information: Peripheral blood specimens were obtained at initial diagnosis, prior to any treatment.

Patients aged 18 to 65 had newly diagnosed hyperthyroidism lasting under 2 months. Study-level points and caveats: Most expanded thyroid clonotypes above 0.001 also appeared in blood. Model output signaled ophthalmopathy a median 6.5 months ahead of onset.

Template material for amplifying TCR beta CDR3 regions consisted of RNA transcripts. When the TCR CDR3 underwent first-round RT-PCR, the HTBI primer set was used. Using its own MiXCR run on the multiplex PCR reads, TCRdb lists one record per CDR3 protein. The table shows over 550,000 distinct CDR3 sequences, with approximately 16% occurring only once. The source of this sequence is a woman between 18 and 29 years old with Graves' hyperthyroidism. Specimen: blood.

The chain's CDR3 is CASSQGGSKLFF. The CDR3 coding sequence is TGTGCCAGCAGCCAAGGCGGGAGCAAACTGTTTTTT. This chain links TRBV7-2 with TRBJ1-4, with unresolved D. The CDR3 consists of 12 residues. Trimming removed 5 bases at V and 11 bases at J, with 12 bases between. Germline values: CDR1 SGHTA, CDR2 FQGNSA.